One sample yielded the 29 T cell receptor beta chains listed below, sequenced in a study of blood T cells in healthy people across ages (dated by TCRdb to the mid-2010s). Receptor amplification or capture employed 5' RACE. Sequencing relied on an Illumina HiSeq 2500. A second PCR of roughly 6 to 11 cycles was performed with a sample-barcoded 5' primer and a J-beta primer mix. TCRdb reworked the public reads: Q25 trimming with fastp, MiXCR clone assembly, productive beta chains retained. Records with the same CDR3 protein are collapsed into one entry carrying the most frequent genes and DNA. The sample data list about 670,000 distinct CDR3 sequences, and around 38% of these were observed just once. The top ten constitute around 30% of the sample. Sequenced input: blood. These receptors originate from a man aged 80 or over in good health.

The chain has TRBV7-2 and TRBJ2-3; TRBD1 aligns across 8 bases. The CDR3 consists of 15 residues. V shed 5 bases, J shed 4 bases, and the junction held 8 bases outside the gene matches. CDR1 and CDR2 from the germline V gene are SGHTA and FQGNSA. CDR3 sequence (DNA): TGTGCCAGCAGCCGCCGGGCGGGACAGGCAGATACGCAGTATTTT. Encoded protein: CASSRRAGQADTQYF. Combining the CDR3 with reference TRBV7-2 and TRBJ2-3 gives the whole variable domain GAGVSQSPSNKVTEKGKDVELRCDPISGHTALYWYRQSLGQGLEFLIYFQGNSAPDKSGLPSDRFSAERTGGSVSTLTIQRTQQEDSAVYLCASSRRAGQADTQYFGPGTRLTVL.

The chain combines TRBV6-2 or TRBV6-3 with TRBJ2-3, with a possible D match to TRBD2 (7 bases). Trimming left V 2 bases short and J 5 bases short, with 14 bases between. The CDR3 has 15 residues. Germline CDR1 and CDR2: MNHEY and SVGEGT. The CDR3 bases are TGTGCCAGCAGTTACAGTGGGGGGGCTGGAGATACGCAGTATTTT. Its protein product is CASSYSGGAGDTQYF.

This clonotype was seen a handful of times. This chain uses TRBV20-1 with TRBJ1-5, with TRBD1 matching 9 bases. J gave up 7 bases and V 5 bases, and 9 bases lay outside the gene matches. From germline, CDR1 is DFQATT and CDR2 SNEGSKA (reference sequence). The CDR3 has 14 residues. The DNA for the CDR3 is TGCAGTGCTGCTACAGGGGGCAGGGGGCAGCCCCAGCATTTT. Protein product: CSAATGGRGQPQHF.

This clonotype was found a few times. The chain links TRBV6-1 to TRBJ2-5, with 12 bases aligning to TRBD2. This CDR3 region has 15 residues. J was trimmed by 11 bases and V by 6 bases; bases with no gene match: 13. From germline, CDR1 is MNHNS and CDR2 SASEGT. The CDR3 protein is CASRPGTSGPGEQYF. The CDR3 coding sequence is TGTGCCAGCAGGCCCGGGACTAGCGGGCCGGGGGAGCAGTACTTC.

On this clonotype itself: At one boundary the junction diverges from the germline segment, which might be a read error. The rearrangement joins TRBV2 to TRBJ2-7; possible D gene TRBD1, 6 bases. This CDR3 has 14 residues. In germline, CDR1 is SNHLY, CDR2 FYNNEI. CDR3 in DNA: TGTGTCAGCACGCGGACAGAAAACTCCTACGAGCAGTACTTC. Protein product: CVSTRTENSYEQYF.

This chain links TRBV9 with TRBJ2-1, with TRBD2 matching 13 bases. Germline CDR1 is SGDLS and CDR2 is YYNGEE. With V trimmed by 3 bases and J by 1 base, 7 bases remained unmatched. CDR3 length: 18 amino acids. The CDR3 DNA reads TGTGCCAGCAGCGGGAGGACTAGCGGGAGAGTATCCTACAATGAGCAGTTCTTC. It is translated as CASSGRTSGRVSYNEQFF.

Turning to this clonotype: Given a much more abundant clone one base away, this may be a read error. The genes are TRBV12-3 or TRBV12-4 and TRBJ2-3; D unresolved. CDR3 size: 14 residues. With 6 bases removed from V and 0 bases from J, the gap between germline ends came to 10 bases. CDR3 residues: CASRFTSSTDTQYF. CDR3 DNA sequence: TGTGCCAGCAGGTTTACCAGTAGCACAGATACGCAGTATTTT.

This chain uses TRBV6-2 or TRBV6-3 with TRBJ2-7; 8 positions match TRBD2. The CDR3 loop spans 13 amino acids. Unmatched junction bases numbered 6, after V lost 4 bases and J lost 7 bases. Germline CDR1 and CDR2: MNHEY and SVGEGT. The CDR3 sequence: CASSSGGTWEQYF. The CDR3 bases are TGTGCCAGCAGTTCGGGGGGGACTTGGGAGCAGTACTTC.

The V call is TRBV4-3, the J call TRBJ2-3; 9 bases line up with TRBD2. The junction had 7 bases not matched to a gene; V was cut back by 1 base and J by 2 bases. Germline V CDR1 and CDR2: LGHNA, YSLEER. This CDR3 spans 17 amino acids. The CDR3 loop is CASSQVGASGNTDTQYF. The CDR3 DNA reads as TGCGCCAGCAGCCAAGTGGGGGCTAGCGGGAACACAGATACGCAGTATTTT.

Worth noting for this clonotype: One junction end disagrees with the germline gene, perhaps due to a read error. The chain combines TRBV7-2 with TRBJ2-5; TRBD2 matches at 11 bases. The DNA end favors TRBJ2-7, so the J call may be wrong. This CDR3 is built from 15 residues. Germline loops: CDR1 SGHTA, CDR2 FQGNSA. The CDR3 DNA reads TGTGCCAGCAGCCTCGGGACTAGCGGTTCCTGCGAGCAGTACTTC. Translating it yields CASSLGTSGSCEQYF.

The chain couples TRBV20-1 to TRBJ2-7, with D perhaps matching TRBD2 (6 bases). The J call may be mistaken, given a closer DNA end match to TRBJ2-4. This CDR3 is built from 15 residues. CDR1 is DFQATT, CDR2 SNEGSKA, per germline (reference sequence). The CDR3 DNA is TGCAGTGCTAGACCCTCCCACGGGGGTCGTGACATTCAGTACTTC. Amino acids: CSARPSHGGRDIQYF.

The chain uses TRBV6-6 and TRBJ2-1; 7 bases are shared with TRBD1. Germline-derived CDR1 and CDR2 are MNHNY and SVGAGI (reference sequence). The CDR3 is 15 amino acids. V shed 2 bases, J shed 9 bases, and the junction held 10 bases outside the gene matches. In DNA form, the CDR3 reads TGTGCCAGCAGTTACGACAGGGATACACAGGGTGAGCAGTTCTTC. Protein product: CASSYDRDTQGEQFF.

In DNA form, the CDR3 reads TGTGCCAGCACGCATCCAAAGGGAGGGGCTACCGCCTATGGCTACACCTTC. The encoded protein is CASTHPKGGATAYGYTF. The chain joins TRBV6-2 or TRBV6-3 to TRBJ1-2; tentatively, D is TRBD1 (5 bases). The germline V and J ends were trimmed by 7 bases and 4 bases, with 25 bases remaining between them. The CDR3 contains 17 residues. Per germline, CDR1 MNHEY and CDR2 SVGEGT.

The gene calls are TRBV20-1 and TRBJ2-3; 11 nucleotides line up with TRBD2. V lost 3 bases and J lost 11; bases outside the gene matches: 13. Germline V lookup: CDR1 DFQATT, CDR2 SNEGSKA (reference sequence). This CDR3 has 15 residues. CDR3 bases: TGCAGTGCTAGGGAACTAGCGGGGGTCCCAGGAGGGCAGTATTTT. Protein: CSARELAGVPGGQYF.

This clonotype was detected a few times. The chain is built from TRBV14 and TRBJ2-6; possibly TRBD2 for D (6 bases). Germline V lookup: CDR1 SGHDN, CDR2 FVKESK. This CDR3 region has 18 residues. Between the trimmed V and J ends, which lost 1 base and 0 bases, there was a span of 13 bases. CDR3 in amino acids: CASSQGQGLYSGANVLTF. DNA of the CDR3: TGTGCCAGCAGCCAAGGTCAGGGACTGTACTCTGGGGCCAACGTCCTGACTTTC.

The CDR3 DNA is TGCAGTGCTAGCAAGCGGGAGGGCCTGAATGAGCAGTTCTTC. Protein product: CSASKREGLNEQFF. J is TRBJ2-1 and V is TRBV20-1; 10 bases match TRBD2. Germline lookup yields CDR1 DFQATT and CDR2 SNEGSKA (reference sequence). The CDR3 consists of 14 residues. V gave up 3 bases and J gave up 7 bases; unmatched junction bases: 6.

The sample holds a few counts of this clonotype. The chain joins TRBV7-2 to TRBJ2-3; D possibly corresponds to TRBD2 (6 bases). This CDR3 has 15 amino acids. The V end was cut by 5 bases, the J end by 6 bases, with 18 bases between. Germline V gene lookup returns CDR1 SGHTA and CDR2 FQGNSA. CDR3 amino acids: CASSPGRDPGDTQYF. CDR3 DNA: TGTGCCAGCAGCCCGGGGCGGGACCCCGGGGATACGCAGTATTTT.

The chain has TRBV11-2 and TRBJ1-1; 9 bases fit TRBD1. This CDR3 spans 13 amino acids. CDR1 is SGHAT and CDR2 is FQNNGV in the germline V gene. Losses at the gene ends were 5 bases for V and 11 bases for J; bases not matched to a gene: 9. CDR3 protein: CASSPEGQGWAFF. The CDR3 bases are TGTGCCAGCAGCCCGGAGGGACAGGGCTGGGCTTTCTTT.

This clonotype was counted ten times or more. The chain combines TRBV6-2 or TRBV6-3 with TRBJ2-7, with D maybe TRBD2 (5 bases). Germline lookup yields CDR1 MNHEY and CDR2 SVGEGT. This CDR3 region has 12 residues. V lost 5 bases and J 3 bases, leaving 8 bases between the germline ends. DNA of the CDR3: TGTGCCAGCAGTGTCGGGAACTACGAGCAGTACTTC. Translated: CASSVGNYEQYF.

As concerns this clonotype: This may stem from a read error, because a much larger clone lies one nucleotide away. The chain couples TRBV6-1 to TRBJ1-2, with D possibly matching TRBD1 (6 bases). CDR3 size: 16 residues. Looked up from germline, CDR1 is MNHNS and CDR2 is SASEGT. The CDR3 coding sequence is TGTGTCAGCAGTGATGGAGCCAACAGGGCCGACTATGGCTACACCTTC. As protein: CVSSDGANRADYGYTF.

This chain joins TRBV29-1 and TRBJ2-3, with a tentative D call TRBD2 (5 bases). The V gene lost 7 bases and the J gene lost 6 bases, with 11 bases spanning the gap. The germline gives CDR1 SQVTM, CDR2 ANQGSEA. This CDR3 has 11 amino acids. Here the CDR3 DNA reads TGCAGCGCACACATAGCGGATACGCAGTATTTT. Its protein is CSAHIADTQYF.

Here the CDR3 DNA reads TGCAGTGCTAGTCATCGGCTGAGCTATGGCTACACCTTC. Protein: CSASHRLSYGYTF. The gene calls are TRBV20-1 and TRBJ1-2; D is unresolved. Trimming cost V 3 bases and J 4 bases, with 12 bases left between them. Per the germline V gene, CDR1 is DFQATT and CDR2 is SNEGSKA (reference sequence). The CDR3 loop spans 13 amino acids.

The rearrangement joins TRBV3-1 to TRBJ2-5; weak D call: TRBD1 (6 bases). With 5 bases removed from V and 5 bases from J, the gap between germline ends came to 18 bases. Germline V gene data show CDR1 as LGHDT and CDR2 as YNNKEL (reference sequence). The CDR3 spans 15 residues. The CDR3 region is CASSYTRTAGETQYF. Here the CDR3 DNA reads TGTGCCAGCAGCTACACCCGGACAGCCGGGGAGACCCAGTACTTC.

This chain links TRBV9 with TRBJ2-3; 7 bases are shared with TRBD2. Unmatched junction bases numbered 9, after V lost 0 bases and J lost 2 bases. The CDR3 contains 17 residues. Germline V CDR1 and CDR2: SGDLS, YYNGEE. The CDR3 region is CASSVATAGSHTDTQYF. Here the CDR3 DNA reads TGTGCCAGCAGCGTAGCGACAGCGGGAAGCCACACAGATACGCAGTATTTT.

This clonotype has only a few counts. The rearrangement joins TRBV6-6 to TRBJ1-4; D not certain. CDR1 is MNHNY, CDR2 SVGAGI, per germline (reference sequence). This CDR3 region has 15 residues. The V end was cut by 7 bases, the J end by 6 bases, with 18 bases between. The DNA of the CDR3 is TGTGCCAGCACCTCACCCAGGAGCAAAGATGAAAAACTGTTTTTT. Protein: CASTSPRSKDEKLFF.

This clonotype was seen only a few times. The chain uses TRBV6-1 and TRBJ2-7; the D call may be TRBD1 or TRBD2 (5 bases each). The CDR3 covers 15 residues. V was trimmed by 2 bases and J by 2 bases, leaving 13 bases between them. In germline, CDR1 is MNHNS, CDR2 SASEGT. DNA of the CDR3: TGTGCCAGCAGTGAAACTTCGGGACCCCCCTACGAGCAGTACTTC. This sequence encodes CASSETSGPPYEQYF.

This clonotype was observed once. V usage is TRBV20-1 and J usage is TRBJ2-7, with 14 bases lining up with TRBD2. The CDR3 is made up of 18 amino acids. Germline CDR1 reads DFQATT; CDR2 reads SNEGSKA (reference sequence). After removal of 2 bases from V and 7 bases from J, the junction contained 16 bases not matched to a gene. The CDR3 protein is CSARMGTSGGRRYNEQYF. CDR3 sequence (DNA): TGCAGTGCTAGAATGGGGACTAGCGGGGGAAGGAGGTACAATGAGCAGTACTTC.

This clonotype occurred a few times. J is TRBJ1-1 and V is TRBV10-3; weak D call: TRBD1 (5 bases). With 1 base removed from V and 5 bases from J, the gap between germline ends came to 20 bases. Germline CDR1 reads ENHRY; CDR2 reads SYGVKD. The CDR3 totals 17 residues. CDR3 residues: CAISELDGGTGRTEAFF. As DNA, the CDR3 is TGTGCCATCAGTGAGTTGGATGGGGGTACCGGGCGGACTGAAGCTTTCTTT.

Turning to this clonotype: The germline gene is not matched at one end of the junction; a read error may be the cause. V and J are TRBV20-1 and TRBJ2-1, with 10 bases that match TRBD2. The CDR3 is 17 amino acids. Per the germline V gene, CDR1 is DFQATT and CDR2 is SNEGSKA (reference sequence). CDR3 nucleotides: TGCAGTGCTCCTCCTAGCGGGGGCAGGAGCTCCTACAATGAGCAGTCCTTC. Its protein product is CSAPPSGGRSSYNEQSF.